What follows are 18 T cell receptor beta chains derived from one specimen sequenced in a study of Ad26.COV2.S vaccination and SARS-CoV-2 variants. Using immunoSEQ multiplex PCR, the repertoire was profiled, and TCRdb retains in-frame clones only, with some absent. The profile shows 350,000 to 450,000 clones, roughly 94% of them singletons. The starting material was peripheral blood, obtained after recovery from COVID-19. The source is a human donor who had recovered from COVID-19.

CDR3 residues: CASGYLGGRGDTQYF. In nucleotides, the CDR3 is TGTGCCAGCGGGTATCTGGGGGGCCGCGGGGATACGCAGTATTTT. This chain uses TRBV5-5 with TRBJ2-3; possibly TRBD1 or TRBD2 for D (6 bases each). Germline CDR1 SGHKS, CDR2 YYEKEE (reference sequence). This CDR3 spans 15 amino acids. V was shortened by 7 bases and J by 6 bases, with 21 bases between the two germline ends.

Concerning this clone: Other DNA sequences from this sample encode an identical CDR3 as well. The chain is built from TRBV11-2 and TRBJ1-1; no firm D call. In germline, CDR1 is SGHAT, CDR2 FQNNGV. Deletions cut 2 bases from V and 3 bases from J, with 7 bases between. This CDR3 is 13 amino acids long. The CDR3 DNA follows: TGTGCCAGCAGCTTACGCGGGGACACTGAAGCTTTCTTT. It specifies CASSLRGDTEAFF.

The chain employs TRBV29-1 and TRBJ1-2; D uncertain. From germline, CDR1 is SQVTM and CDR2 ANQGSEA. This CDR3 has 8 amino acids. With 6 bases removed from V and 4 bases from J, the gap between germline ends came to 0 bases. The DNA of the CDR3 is TGCAGCGTCTATGGCTACACCTTC. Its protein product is CSVYGYTF. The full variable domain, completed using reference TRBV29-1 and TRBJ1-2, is SAVISQKPSRDICQRGTSLTIQCQVDSQVTMMFWYRQQPGQSLTLIATANQGSEATYESGFVIDKFPISRPNLTFSTLTVSNMSPEDSSIYLCSVYGYTFGSGTRLTVV.

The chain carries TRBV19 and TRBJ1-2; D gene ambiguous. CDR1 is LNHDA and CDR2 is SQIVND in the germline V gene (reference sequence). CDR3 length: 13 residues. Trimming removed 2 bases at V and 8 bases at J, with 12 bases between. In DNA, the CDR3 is TGTGCCAGTAGTATATCCGACCAAGGGGGCTACACCTTC. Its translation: CASSISDQGGYTF. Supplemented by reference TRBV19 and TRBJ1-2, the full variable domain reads DGGITQSPKYLFRKEGQNVTLSCEQNLNHDAMYWYRQDPGQGLRLIYYSQIVNDFQKGDIAEGYSVSREKKESFPLTVTSAQKNPTAFYLCASSISDQGGYTFGSGTRLTVV.

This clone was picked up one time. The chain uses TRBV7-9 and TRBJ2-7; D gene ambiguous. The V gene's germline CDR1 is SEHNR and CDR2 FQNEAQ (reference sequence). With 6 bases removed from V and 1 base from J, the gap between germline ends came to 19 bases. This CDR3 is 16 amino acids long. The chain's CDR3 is CASRPSTPTDSYEQYF. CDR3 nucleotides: TGTGCCAGCAGGCCGTCAACGCCGACGGATTCCTACGAGCAGTACTTC.

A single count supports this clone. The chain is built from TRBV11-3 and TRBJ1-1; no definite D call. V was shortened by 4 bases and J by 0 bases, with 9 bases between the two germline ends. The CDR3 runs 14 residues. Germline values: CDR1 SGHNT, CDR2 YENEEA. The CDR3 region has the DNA TGTGCCAGCAGCTCCGGGGATCTGAACACTGAAGCTTTCTTT. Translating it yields CASSSGDLNTEAFF.

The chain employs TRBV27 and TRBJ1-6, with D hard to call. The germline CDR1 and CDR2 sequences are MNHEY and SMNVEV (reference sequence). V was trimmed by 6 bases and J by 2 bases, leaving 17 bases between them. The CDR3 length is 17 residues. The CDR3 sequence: CASSPGSGFTYNSPLHF. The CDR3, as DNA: TGTGCCAGCAGCCCGGGGTCTGGATTCACCTATAATTCACCCCTCCACTTT.

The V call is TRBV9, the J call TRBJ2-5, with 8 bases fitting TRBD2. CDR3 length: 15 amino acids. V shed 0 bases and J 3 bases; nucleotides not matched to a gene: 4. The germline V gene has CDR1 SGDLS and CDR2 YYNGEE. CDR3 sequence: CASSVAGGLKETQYF. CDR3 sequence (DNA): TGTGCCAGCAGCGTAGCGGGGGGGCTAAAAGAGACCCAGTACTTC.

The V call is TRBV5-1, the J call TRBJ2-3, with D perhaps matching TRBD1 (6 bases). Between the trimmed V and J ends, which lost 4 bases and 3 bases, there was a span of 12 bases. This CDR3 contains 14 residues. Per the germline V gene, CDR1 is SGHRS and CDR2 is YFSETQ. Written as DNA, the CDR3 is TGCGCCAGCAGCATGGGACACCTTACAGATACGCAGTATTTT. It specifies CASSMGHLTDTQYF.

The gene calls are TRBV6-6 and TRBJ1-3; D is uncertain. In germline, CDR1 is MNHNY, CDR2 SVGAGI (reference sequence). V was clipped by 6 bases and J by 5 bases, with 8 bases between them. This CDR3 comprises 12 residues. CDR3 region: CASSRPRNTIYF. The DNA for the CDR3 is TGTGCCAGCAGCCGGCCCCGAAACACCATATATTTT.

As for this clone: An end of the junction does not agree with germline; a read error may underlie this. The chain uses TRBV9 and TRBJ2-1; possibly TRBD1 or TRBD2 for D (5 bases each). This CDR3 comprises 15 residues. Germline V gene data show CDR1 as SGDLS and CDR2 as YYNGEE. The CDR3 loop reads CVSSVDGATDNEQFF. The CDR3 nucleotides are TGTGTCAGCAGCGTAGACGGGGCGACCGACAACGAGCAGTTCTTC.

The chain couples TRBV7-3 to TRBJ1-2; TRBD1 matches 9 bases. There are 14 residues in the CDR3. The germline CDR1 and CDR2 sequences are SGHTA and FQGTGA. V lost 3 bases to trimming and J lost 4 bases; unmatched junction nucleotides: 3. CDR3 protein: CASSFTGGTYGYTF. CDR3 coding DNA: TGTGCCAGCAGCTTCACAGGGGGCACCTATGGCTACACCTTC.

The CDR3 DNA reads as TGTGCCAGCAGTGATAGGTGGGAGCTGTTTTTT. Translation gives CASSDRWELFF. The chain has TRBV2 and TRBJ2-2; D gene unclear. There are 11 residues in the CDR3. CDR1 SNHLY and CDR2 FYNNEI come from the germline V gene. Deletions cut 3 bases from V and 9 bases from J, with 5 bases between.

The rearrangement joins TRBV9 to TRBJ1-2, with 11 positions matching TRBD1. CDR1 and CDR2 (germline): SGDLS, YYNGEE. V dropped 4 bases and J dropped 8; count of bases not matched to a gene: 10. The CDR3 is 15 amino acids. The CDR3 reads CASSLRLGQGGGYTF. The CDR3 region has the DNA TGTGCCAGCAGCTTACGCCTGGGACAGGGGGGCGGCTACACCTTC.

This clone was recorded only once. The DNA of the CDR3 is TGTGCCAGCAGCTCGTATAGCTCTGGAAACACCATATATTTT. Residues: CASSSYSSGNTIYF. The chain has TRBV5-4 and TRBJ1-3; D ambiguous. The germline gives CDR1 SGHNT, CDR2 YYREEE (reference sequence). V lost 3 bases and J 0 bases, leaving 7 bases between the germline ends. CDR3 length equals 14 residues. The whole variable domain, remainder taken from reference TRBV5-4 and TRBJ1-3, is ETGVTQSPTHLIKTRGQQVTLRCSSQSGHNTVSWYQQALGQGPQFIFQYYREEENGRGNFPPRFSGLQFPNYSSELNVNALELDDSALYLCASSSYSSGNTIYFGEGSWLTVV.

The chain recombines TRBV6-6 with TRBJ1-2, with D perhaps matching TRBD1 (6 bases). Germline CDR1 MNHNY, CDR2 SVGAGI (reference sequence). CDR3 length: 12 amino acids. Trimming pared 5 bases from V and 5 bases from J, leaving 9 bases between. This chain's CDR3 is CASSPQGYGYTF. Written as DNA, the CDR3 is TGTGCCAGCAGTCCCCAGGGGTATGGCTACACCTTC.

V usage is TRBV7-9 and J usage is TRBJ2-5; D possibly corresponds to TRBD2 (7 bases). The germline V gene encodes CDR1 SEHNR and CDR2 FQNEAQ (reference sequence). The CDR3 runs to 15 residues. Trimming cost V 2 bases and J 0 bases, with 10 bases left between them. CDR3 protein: CASSLRGTNQETQYF. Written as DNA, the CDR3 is TGTGCCAGCAGCTTAAGGGGGACTAACCAAGAGACCCAGTACTTC.

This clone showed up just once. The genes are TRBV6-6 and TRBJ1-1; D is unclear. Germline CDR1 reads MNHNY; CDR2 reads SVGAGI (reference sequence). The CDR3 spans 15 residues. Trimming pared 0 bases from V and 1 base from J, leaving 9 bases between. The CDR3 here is CASSYSPRGNTEAFF. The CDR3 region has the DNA TGTGCCAGCAGTTACTCCCCTAGAGGGAACACTGAAGCTTTCTTT.